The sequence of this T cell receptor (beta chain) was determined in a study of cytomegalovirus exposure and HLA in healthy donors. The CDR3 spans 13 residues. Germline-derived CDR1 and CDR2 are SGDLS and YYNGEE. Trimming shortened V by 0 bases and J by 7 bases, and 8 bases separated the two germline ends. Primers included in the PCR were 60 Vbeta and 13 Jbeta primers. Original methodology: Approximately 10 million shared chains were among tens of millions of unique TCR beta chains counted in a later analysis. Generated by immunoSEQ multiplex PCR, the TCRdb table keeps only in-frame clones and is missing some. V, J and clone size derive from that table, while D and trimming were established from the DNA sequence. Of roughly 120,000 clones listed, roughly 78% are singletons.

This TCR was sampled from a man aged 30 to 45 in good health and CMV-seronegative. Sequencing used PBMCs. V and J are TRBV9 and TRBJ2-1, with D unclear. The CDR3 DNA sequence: TGTGCCAGCAGCGTAGTGTCAACTAATGAGCAGTTCTTC. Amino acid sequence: CASSVVSTNEQFF.